A single sample is the source of the 25 T cell receptor beta chains below, sequenced in a study of blood T cell repertoires in COVID-19. Data came from immunoSEQ multiplex PCR; TCRdb stores just in-frame clones and leaves some out. The repertoire holds 120,000 or so clones, with roughly 80% as singletons. The sequencing input was peripheral blood. These receptors were obtained from a human donor in a cohort sampled during active COVID-19.

The chain joins TRBV28 to TRBJ2-3, with 8 bases aligning to TRBD2. CDR1 is MDHEN and CDR2 is SYDVKM in the germline V gene. This CDR3 spans 15 amino acids. The V segment lost 6 bases and the J segment 5 bases; nucleotides outside the gene matches: 10. The CDR3 sequence: CASRSSGGVIDTQYF. For the CDR3, the DNA is TGTGCCAGCAGATCAAGCGGGGGCGTTATAGATACGCAGTATTTT.

This clone has only a few counts. The CDR3 protein is CASSSLRNPETQYF. The CDR3 DNA sequence: TGTGCCAGCAGCTCCCTAAGAAACCCAGAGACCCAGTACTTC. The V call is TRBV5-4, the J call TRBJ2-5, with D hard to call. V dropped 3 bases and J dropped 4 bases, with 13 bases sitting between them. CDR1 is SGHNT, CDR2 YYREEE, per germline (reference sequence). CDR3 length equals 14 residues. Full variable domain (missing parts from reference TRBV5-4 and TRBJ2-5): ETGVTQSPTHLIKTRGQQVTLRCSSQSGHNTVSWYQQALGQGPQFIFQYYREEENGRGNFPPRFSGLQFPNYSSELNVNALELDDSALYLCASSSLRNPETQYFGPGTRLLVL.

The table lists this clone with a few counts. The CDR3 DNA sequence: TGTGCCACCAGTGAACCTGGGGGTAGCGGTCGACCCTACGAGCAGTACTTC. This gives the protein CATSEPGGSGRPYEQYF. The chain uses TRBV24-1 and TRBJ2-7; possible D gene TRBD2, 6 bases. V lost 4 bases and J lost 2, with 20 bases in between. CDR3 size: 17 residues. Germline loops: CDR1 KGHDR, CDR2 SFDVKD.

The CDR3 DNA sequence: TGTGCCAGTAGTTCCTCACAGGGTCGAGGCTACACCTTC. Encoded protein: CASSSSQGRGYTF. V is TRBV19 and J is TRBJ1-2; D is perhaps TRBD1 (6 bases). The germline V gene encodes CDR1 LNHDA and CDR2 SQIVND (reference sequence). Trimming took 5 bases from V and 8 from J, leaving 15 bases between them. The CDR3 totals 13 residues.

The chain combines TRBV6-6 with TRBJ2-3, with D perhaps TRBD1 (5 bases). This CDR3 comprises 15 residues. V gave up 4 bases and J gave up 5 bases, with 16 bases separating them. CDR1 and CDR2 from the germline V gene are MNHNY and SVGAGI (reference sequence). CDR3 nucleotide sequence: TGTGCCAGCAGTTGGACACCTCTTACCGTAGATACGCAGTATTTT. This encodes CASSWTPLTVDTQYF.

This clone was counted a few times. The rearrangement joins TRBV5-6 to TRBJ1-1, with D possibly matching TRBD1 (5 bases). The CDR3 length is 15 residues. From germline, CDR1 is SGHDT and CDR2 YYEEEE. V was cut by 0 bases and J by 6 bases, with 15 bases left in between. CDR3 residues: CASSLVPGKGAEAFF. The CDR3, as DNA: TGTGCCAGCAGCTTGGTTCCAGGGAAAGGCGCTGAAGCTTTCTTT.

V usage is TRBV15 and J usage is TRBJ2-5; 9 bases are shared with TRBD1. The junction had 2 bases not matched to a gene; V was cut back by 3 bases and J by 0 bases. Germline V gene data show CDR1 as LNHNV and CDR2 as YYDKDF (reference sequence). This CDR3 has 15 residues. The CDR3, as DNA: TGTGCCACCAGCAGGGGACAGGGAAACCAAGAGACCCAGTACTTC. This codes for CATSRGQGNQETQYF.

The chain couples TRBV2 to TRBJ2-3, with 8 bases fitting TRBD2. This CDR3 has 15 amino acids. V lost 3 bases, J lost 0 bases, and 2 bases stayed unmatched. Germline V gene data show CDR1 as SNHLY and CDR2 as FYNNEI. The CDR3: CASSDERGSTDTQYF. The CDR3 DNA sequence: TGTGCCAGCAGTGACGAGCGGGGGAGCACAGATACGCAGTATTTT.

DNA of the CDR3: TGTGCCAGCAGCTTAAACGGGATTACGGATACGCAGTATTTT. It is translated as CASSLNGITDTQYF. The chain is built from TRBV7-2 and TRBJ2-3; D is perhaps TRBD2 (5 bases). The germline CDR1 and CDR2 sequences are SGHTA and FQGNSA. Trimming shortened V by 2 bases and J by 6 bases, and 12 bases separated the two germline ends. The CDR3 spans 14 residues.

The V and J genes are TRBV6-1 and TRBJ1-2; possible D gene TRBD1, 6 bases. The CDR3 contains 14 residues. Trimming took 2 bases from V and 8 from J, leaving 15 bases between them. Germline-derived CDR1 and CDR2 are MNHNS and SASEGT. The CDR3 DNA sequence: TGTGCCAGCAGTGAACTTCCCAGGGGCAGCGGCTACACCTTC. Encoded protein: CASSELPRGSGYTF.

This clone was seen a few times. This sequence joins TRBV7-5 and TRBJ2-7; TRBD1, the D gene given by the table, was not confirmed from the DNA. TRBV7-5 is a listed pseudogene. This CDR3 has 13 amino acids. CDR3 DNA sequence: TGTGCCAGAAGCTTAACAGGGACATACGAGCAGTACTTC. Its translation is CARSLTGTYEQYF.

This clone was found a few times. The CDR3 DNA follows: TGTGCCTGGAGCACAGGGACAGGGGGCAGGACTTATTTT. It translates to CAWSTGTGGRTYF. The chain recombines TRBV30 with TRBJ2-3; 12 bases agree with TRBD1. Unmatched junction bases numbered 10, after V lost 3 bases and J lost 15 bases. The CDR3 extends over 13 amino acids. From germline, CDR1 is GTSNPN and CDR2 SVGIG (reference sequence).

This clone was seen a few times. This chain links TRBV11-3 with TRBJ2-3; perhaps TRBD1 as D (5 bases). This CDR3 has 13 residues. CDR1 is SGHNT and CDR2 is YENEEA in the germline V gene. Trimming removed 4 bases from V and 6 bases from J, with 11 bases in between. CDR3 bases: TGTGCCAGCAGCTCCGACAGAAAGGATACGCAGTATTTT. Translated: CASSSDRKDTQYF.

This chain joins TRBV28 and TRBJ1-6; D perhaps matches TRBD1 (5 bases). In germline, CDR1 is MDHEN, CDR2 SYDVKM. V was cut by 5 bases and J by 9 bases, with 17 bases left in between. The CDR3 sequence is 15 residues long. CDR3 loop: CASSMLPREGSPLHF. Here the CDR3 DNA reads TGTGCCAGCAGTATGCTGCCCAGGGAGGGTTCACCCCTCCACTTT.

This chain connects TRBV28 to TRBJ1-2; 8 nucleotides line up with TRBD1. J lost 0 bases, V lost 11 bases, and 17 bases had no gene match. The CDR3 is 17 residues long. The V gene's germline CDR1 is MDHEN and CDR2 SYDVKM. The CDR3 bases are TGTGCCTGTGTGGACAGGGACTATAGAAGGTCTAACTATGGCTACACCTTC. This codes for CACVDRDYRRSNYGYTF.

The chain is built from TRBV7-8 and TRBJ2-7; the match to TRBD1 covers 11 bases. From germline, CDR1 is SGHVS and CDR2 FQNEAQ. The CDR3 runs to 15 residues. V shed 0 bases, J shed 9 bases, and the junction held 7 bases outside the gene matches. The CDR3 here is CASSLALDRGPWQYF. The CDR3 coding sequence is TGTGCCAGCAGCTTAGCGTTGGACAGGGGGCCTTGGCAGTACTTC. The complete variable domain, with remaining parts taken from reference TRBV7-8 and TRBJ2-7, reads GAGVSQSPRYKVAKRGQDVALRCDPISGHVSLFWYQQALGQGPEFLTYFQNEAQLDKSGLPSDRFFAERPEGSVSTLKIQRTQQEDSAVYLCASSLALDRGPWQYFGPGTRLTVT.

V is TRBV7-2 and J is TRBJ2-5, with TRBD1 as a possible D gene (6 bases). The CDR3 has 17 amino acids. Per the germline V gene, CDR1 is SGHTA and CDR2 is FQGNSA. V lost 2 bases and J 4 bases, leaving 20 bases between the germline ends. Here the CDR3 reads CASSLMSGALGAETQYF. In nucleotides, the CDR3 is TGTGCCAGCAGCTTAATGTCGGGCGCTTTGGGGGCAGAGACCCAGTACTTC.

The rearrangement uses TRBV3-1 (or the pseudogene TRBV3-2) and TRBJ1-1, with D perhaps matching TRBD1 (5 bases). This CDR3 is built from 14 residues. CDR1 and CDR2 from the germline V gene are LGHDT and YNNKEL (reference sequence). V was clipped by 2 bases and J by 3 bases, with 10 bases between them. The CDR3 is CASSQRAGDTEAFF. The DNA of the CDR3 is TGTGCCAGCAGCCAAAGGGCGGGGGACACTGAAGCTTTCTTT.

V is TRBV15 and J is TRBJ1-3; 7 bases line up with TRBD1. The J segment lost 0 bases and the V segment lost 0 bases, leaving 8 bases of the junction unmatched. The CDR3 is made up of 18 amino acids. Looked up from germline, CDR1 is LNHNV and CDR2 is YYDKDF (reference sequence). The CDR3 spells CATSRDPLQGTSGNTIYF. CDR3 bases: TGTGCCACCAGCAGAGACCCCCTACAGGGGACCTCTGGAAACACCATATATTTT.

This clone was counted a few times. The chain uses TRBV5-4 and TRBJ2-5, with a weak D call TRBD1 (6 bases). Germline V CDR1 and CDR2: SGHNT, YYREEE (reference sequence). V was clipped by 5 bases and J by 4 bases, with 15 bases between them. The CDR3 spans 14 residues. DNA of the CDR3: TGTGCCAGCAGTTCTGACAGGTCCCGAGAGACCCAGTACTTC. Translation: CASSSDRSRETQYF.

This clone was observed a handful of times. The chain recombines TRBV19 with TRBJ1-2; weak D call: TRBD1 (5 bases). Trimming cost V 1 base and J 4 bases, with 7 bases left between them. This CDR3 is built from 13 residues. Germline CDR1 is LNHDA and CDR2 is SQIVND (reference sequence). The CDR3 DNA reads TGTGCCAGTAGTATAGTTGACAGCTATGGCTACACCTTC. Encoded protein: CASSIVDSYGYTF.

This clone was seen a handful of times. This chain links TRBV27 with TRBJ1-1; tentative D call: TRBD1 (5 bases). Trimming stripped 2 bases from V and 4 bases from J, with 17 bases between. The germline CDR1 and CDR2 sequences are MNHEY and SMNVEV (reference sequence). CDR3 length equals 16 residues. Written as DNA, the CDR3 is TGTGCCAGCAGTTTACGGCTGGGGGGTCCTCCCACTGAAGCTTTCTTT. Residues: CASSLRLGGPPTEAFF.

The chain couples TRBV18 to TRBJ2-7; no firm D call. The V gene lost 4 bases and the J gene lost 0 bases, with 7 bases spanning the gap. The CDR3 has 13 amino acids. Germline loops: CDR1 KGHSH, CDR2 LQKENI. The CDR3 reads CASSLLTSYEQYF. The CDR3 DNA reads TGTGCCAGCTCACTGCTAACCTCCTACGAGCAGTACTTC.

This clone was recorded a few times. CDR3 loop: CASSLGRGTGANVLTF. The CDR3 nucleotides read TGTGCCAGCAGCTTAGGACGGGGAACTGGGGCCAACGTCCTGACTTTC. V and J are TRBV7-6 and TRBJ2-6; possibly TRBD2 for D (5 bases). Germline CDR1 reads SGHVS; CDR2 reads FNYEAQ. Trimming removed 1 base from V and 2 bases from J, with 9 bases in between. The CDR3 is 16 amino acids.

The chain carries TRBV7-2 and TRBJ2-7; D is unresolved. Trimming stripped 5 bases from V and 3 bases from J, with 11 bases between. The germline V gene encodes CDR1 SGHTA and CDR2 FQGNSA. The CDR3 runs 13 residues. The CDR3 nucleotides are TGTGCCAGCAGCAAAAGCGAGGTCTACGAGCAGTACTTC. It codes for CASSKSEVYEQYF.